One and the same sample provided the 18 T cell receptor beta chains below, sequenced in a study of control samples from healthy donors and cancer patients. TCRdb keeps only in-frame clones here, not all; method: immunoSEQ multiplex PCR. This sample has roughly 40,000 clones, with 92% found just once. The specimen was blood. These receptors were taken from a woman aged 45 to 65 in good health.

V gene TRBV28 combines with J gene TRBJ1-2, with D unclear. CDR1 MDHEN and CDR2 SYDVKM come from the germline V gene. The CDR3 is 11 residues long. CDR3 region: CAVGTNYGYTF. CDR3 sequence (DNA): TGTGCGGTGGGAACTAACTATGGCTACACCTTC.

This rearrangement joins TRBV19 to TRBJ1-1, with D unclear. Looked up from germline, CDR1 is LNHDA and CDR2 is SQIVND (reference sequence). The CDR3 consists of 13 residues. The ends were cut back, 3 bases at V and 4 bases at J, with 9 bases in the middle. In nucleotides, the CDR3 is TGTGCCAGTAGTATTTTCATTGCCACTGAAGCTTTCTTT. It codes for CASSIFIATEAFF.

This chain connects TRBV19 to TRBJ1-2; 8 nucleotides agree with TRBD1. The CDR3 consists of 14 residues. Germline V gives CDR1 LNHDA, CDR2 SQIVND (reference sequence). The junction had 6 bases not matched to a gene; V was cut back by 5 bases and J by 4 bases. The CDR3 is CASSSGQGPYGYTF. The CDR3 bases are TGTGCCAGTAGTTCAGGACAGGGTCCCTATGGCTACACCTTC.

This chain connects TRBV10-3 to TRBJ1-1, with D unclear. The CDR3 contains 13 residues. CDR1 is ENHRY, CDR2 SYGVKD, per germline. Trimming removed 5 bases at V and 5 bases at J, with 12 bases between. CDR3 sequence (DNA): TGTGCCATCAGTCGACAAGGGAGGACTGAAGCTTTCTTT. Translated: CAISRQGRTEAFF.

The V and J genes are TRBV18 and TRBJ1-1; possibly TRBD1 for D (6 bases). V gave up 2 bases and J gave up 4 bases, with 17 bases separating them. CDR3 length: 16 amino acids. CDR1 is KGHSH, CDR2 LQKENI, per germline. The CDR3 sequence is CASSPYTGQSSTEAFF. The CDR3 nucleotides are TGTGCCAGCTCACCATACACAGGGCAGAGCAGCACTGAAGCTTTCTTT.

The table lists this clone with a count of one. CDR3 protein: CASSQAGSFNQPQHF. CDR3 coding DNA: TGTGCCAGCAGCCAAGCTGGTAGCTTCAATCAGCCCCAGCATTTT. The chain recombines TRBV14 with TRBJ1-5; D call uncertain. V was pared by 1 base and J by 3 bases, with 10 bases between. CDR1 SGHDN and CDR2 FVKESK come from the germline V gene. This CDR3 region has 15 residues.

V usage is TRBV5-6 and J usage is TRBJ2-7, with D perhaps matching TRBD2 (6 bases). This CDR3 has 14 amino acids. The V end was cut by 4 bases, the J end by 0 bases, with 11 bases between. CDR1 SGHDT and CDR2 YYEEEE come from the germline V gene. CDR3 in DNA: TGTGCCAGCAGCCGGGACGGGAGCTCCTACGAGCAGTACTTC. The encoded protein is CASSRDGSSYEQYF.

CDR3 sequence reads: CASSFGQGSQPQHF. As DNA, the CDR3 is TGTGCCAGCAGCTTCGGGCAGGGGTCTCAGCCCCAGCATTTT. The gene calls are TRBV7-9 and TRBJ1-5, with D perhaps matching TRBD1 (6 bases). CDR1 SEHNR and CDR2 FQNEAQ come from the germline V gene (reference sequence). Deletions cut 3 bases from V and 6 bases from J, with 12 bases between. CDR3 length: 14 amino acids. The complete variable domain, with remaining parts taken from reference TRBV7-9 and TRBJ1-5, reads DTGVSQNPRHKITKRGQNVTFRCDPISEHNRLYWYRQTLGQGPEFLTYFQNEAQLEKSRLLSDRFSAERPKGSFSTLEIQRTEQGDSAMYLCASSFGQGSQPQHFGDGTRLSIL.

This clone was picked up one time. The chain couples TRBV6-5 to TRBJ2-5; weak D call: TRBD2 (6 bases). The CDR3 extends over 15 amino acids. Per the germline V gene, CDR1 is MNHEY and CDR2 is SVGAGI. V was clipped by 8 bases and J by 3 bases, with 19 bases between them. The DNA for the CDR3 is TGTGCCAGCTACCCCGATCGATTAGCGGAAGAGACCCAGTACTTC. Protein sequence: CASYPDRLAEETQYF.

Of note for this clone: This specimen includes other DNA sequences encoding the same CDR3. V usage is TRBV5-4 and J usage is TRBJ2-1; 10 bases are a match to TRBD2. The CDR3 is made up of 15 amino acids. V lost 5 bases, J lost 4 bases, and 6 bases stayed unmatched. Germline V gives CDR1 SGHNT, CDR2 YYREEE (reference sequence). The CDR3 sequence: CASSTSGGAYNEQFF. CDR3 coding DNA: TGTGCCAGCAGTACGAGCGGGGGGGCTTACAATGAGCAGTTCTTC.

The V and J genes are TRBV6-2 or TRBV6-3 and TRBJ2-4; D remains unclear. The germline V gene encodes CDR1 MNHEY and CDR2 SVGEGT. This CDR3 is built from 16 residues. V was clipped by 5 bases and J by 3 bases, with 17 bases between them. DNA of the CDR3: TGTGCCAGCAGTACGAACCTCCTGGTGGGCAAAAACATTCAGTACTTC. This translates into CASSTNLLVGKNIQYF.

The chain carries TRBV3-1 (or the pseudogene TRBV3-2) and TRBJ2-3, with D uncertain. Germline V lookup: CDR1 LGHDT, CDR2 YNNKEL (reference sequence). CDR3 length equals 13 residues. Trimming removed 6 bases from V and 6 bases from J, with 13 bases in between. CDR3 sequence reads: CASRKAASDTQYF. The DNA for the CDR3 is TGTGCCAGCAGAAAGGCGGCCTCGGATACGCAGTATTTT.

The chain employs TRBV5-4 and TRBJ2-3, with TRBD2 matching 10 bases. Looked up from germline, CDR1 is SGHNT and CDR2 is YYREEE (reference sequence). CDR3 length: 15 amino acids. V lost 0 bases and J lost 6; bases outside the gene matches: 4. CDR3 in DNA: TGTGCCAGCAGCTTGGAGCGGGGGGGCCTGGATACGCAGTATTTT. Protein: CASSLERGGLDTQYF.

This rearrangement joins TRBV7-2 to TRBJ1-5, with TRBD1 identical over 7 bases. There are 16 residues in the CDR3. J lost 2 bases, V lost 5 bases, and 9 bases had no gene match. Germline CDR1 reads SGHTA; CDR2 reads FQGNSA. CDR3: CASSLGEGARNQPQHF. Here the CDR3 DNA reads TGTGCCAGCAGCCTAGGGGAGGGGGCCCGCAATCAGCCCCAGCATTTT.

V gene TRBV30 combines with J gene TRBJ2-3; 12 nucleotides line up with TRBD2. This CDR3 has 16 residues. Germline-derived CDR1 and CDR2 are GTSNPN and SVGIG (reference sequence). With V trimmed by 3 bases and J by 2 bases, 6 bases remained unmatched. CDR3 sequence (DNA): TGTGCCTGGAGCCGACTAGCGGGAGTACCCACAGATACGCAGTATTTT. Encoded protein: CAWSRLAGVPTDTQYF.

This chain uses TRBV10-2 with TRBJ2-4; D unresolved. CDR1 is WSHSY, CDR2 SAAADI, per germline. The CDR3 spans 11 residues. Trimming removed 7 bases from V and 2 bases from J, with 3 bases in between. CDR3 bases: TGCGCCAGCACCTCCAAAAACATTCAGTACTTC. Its protein product is CASTSKNIQYF.

The chain links TRBV9 to TRBJ1-4; unclear D gene. The V gene's germline CDR1 is SGDLS and CDR2 YYNGEE. The CDR3 is 17 amino acids. Trimming pared 3 bases from V and 4 bases from J, leaving 19 bases between. CDR3 sequence: CASSDGDPPRINEKLFF. In DNA, the CDR3 is TGTGCCAGCAGCGACGGTGATCCCCCGAGAATTAATGAAAAACTGTTTTTT.

V gene TRBV5-1 combines with J gene TRBJ2-7; D is unresolved. The CDR3 is 15 amino acids. Trimming removed 4 bases from V and 0 bases from J, with 14 bases in between. Germline CDR1 and CDR2: SGHRS and YFSETQ. Here the CDR3 reads CASSDARPPSYEQYF. The CDR3 nucleotides read TGCGCCAGCAGCGATGCTAGGCCCCCCTCCTACGAGCAGTACTTC.